This T cell receptor (beta chain) was sequenced for a study of cytomegalovirus exposure and HLA in healthy donors. It was with 60 Vbeta and 13 Jbeta primers that the PCR ran. Sequenced by immunoSEQ multiplex PCR; TCRdb stores in-frame clones only, minus some. The sample consists of approximately 270,000 clones, roughly 80% of them appearing once. V gave up 3 bases and J gave up 2 bases, with 7 bases separating them. The CDR3 runs to 13 residues. Germline assignment: CDR1 MNHEY and CDR2 SVGAGI. This receptor was obtained from a girl aged 2 to 9 in good health and CMV-seronegative. Sequencing used PBMCs. The chain couples TRBV6-5 to TRBJ1-2; D not certain. As DNA, the CDR3 is TGTGCCAGCAGTTATTTGCTAAACTATGGCTACACCTTC. Protein: CASSYLLNYGYTF.